The clone carrying this T cell receptor (beta chain) was seen a handful of times. What it binds is unknown. V was pared by 3 bases and J by 5 bases, with 11 bases between. This CDR3 has 13 residues. Germline-derived CDR1 and CDR2 are KGHSH and LQKENI. The record originates from a study of regulatory T cells in long-lasting Graves disease. Study results and caveats: Persistent disease favored TRBV28, TRBJ1-2 and TRBJ2-5. The persistent group shared about 2,700 public clonotypes, more than the roughly 970 shared by new patients.

Time point: persistent/refractory GD, antithyroid drugs over 5 years with positive TRAb. PBMCs were the source of the RNA used for TCR sequencing. An endocrinology unit in Xi'an, China, supplied the patients. The TCR beta library used iRepertoire HTBI primers with Arm-PCR amplification of CDR3. One entry per CDR3 protein results from TCRdb running MiXCR on the multiplex PCR reads. In the table there are roughly 450,000 distinct CDR3 sequences, 23% of which are singletons. The sequencing used peripheral blood mononuclear cells (PBMCs), collected when the disease was refractory, from a patient treated with antithyroid drugs. The sequence came from a female donor with Graves disease. The genes are TRBV18 and TRBJ2-7; the D is unclear. CDR3 DNA sequence: TGTGCCAGCTCACCGGTACATACGAACGAGCAGTACTTC. Protein product: CASSPVHTNEQYF.